The clone carrying this T cell receptor (beta chain) was counted only a few times. Attachment of unique molecular identifiers to individual cDNA molecules was performed. TCRdb ran MiXCR on the 5' RACE reads and lists one entry per CDR3 protein. The table includes 55,000 to 75,000 distinct CDR3 sequences, around 5.7% detected once. These data are taken from a study of early T cells in non-severe SARS-CoV-2 infection. Study background: The chains were unpaired, and the sequenced material was bulk RNA from unsorted whole blood.

This CDR3 region has 13 residues. Looked up from germline, CDR1 is DFQATT and CDR2 is SNEGSKA (reference sequence). Trimming took off 3 bases at V and 2 bases at J, with 7 bases between the two ends. The source was whole blood, collected at baseline. The receptor was isolated from an adult who was a healthcare worker with PCR-confirmed SARS-CoV-2 infection or an uninfected control (not recorded which). The chain recombines TRBV20-1 with TRBJ2-2, with D hard to call. The CDR3 DNA is TGCAGTGCTAGCTCGGAAAACACCGGGGAGCTGTTTTTT. As protein: CSASSENTGELFF.